Below are 10 T cell receptor beta chains sequenced from a single sample in a study of OX40 agonist ivuxolimab in advanced cancers. Produced via immunoSEQ multiplex PCR; TCRdb's table is partial and in-frame only. The sample lists 68,000 or so clones, about 82% occurring once. The source material was CD4+ or CD8+ T cells sorted from blood, sampled in a trial of the OX40 agonist ivuxolimab. These receptors all stem from an adult with an advanced solid tumor such as melanoma, head and neck, liver or kidney cancer.

This rearrangement joins TRBV7-3 to TRBJ2-7; the match to TRBD1 covers 7 bases. CDR3 length: 14 amino acids. Germline CDR1 is SGHTA and CDR2 is FQGTGA. The trim removed 5 bases at V and 0 bases at J, leaving 4 bases unmatched. The CDR3 is CASSKWDSSYEQYV. Here the CDR3 DNA reads TGTGCCAGCAGCAAATGGGACAGCTCCTACGAGCAGTACGTC.

The chain recombines TRBV5-1 with TRBJ2-5; 8 bases fit TRBD2. The CDR3 runs 15 residues. The junction had 5 bases not matched to a gene; V was cut back by 2 bases and J by 2 bases. Germline V gene lookup returns CDR1 SGHRS and CDR2 YFSETQ. The CDR3 here is CASSFRTGGQETQYF. CDR3 nucleotide sequence: TGCGCCAGCAGCTTCCGGACGGGAGGGCAAGAGACCCAGTACTTC.

This chain uses TRBV28 with TRBJ2-7; tentatively, D is TRBD1 or TRBD2 (5 bases each). The CDR3 is 15 residues long. V was cut by 5 bases and J by 2 bases, with 16 bases left in between. Looked up from germline, CDR1 is MDHEN and CDR2 is SYDVKM. The CDR3 DNA reads TGTGCCAGCAGTCGAACCCGGGGACCTACCTACGAGCAGTACTTC. Its translation is CASSRTRGPTYEQYF.

In its sample, this clone was seen once. This rearrangement joins TRBV28 to TRBJ1-5, with 9 bases fitting TRBD1. The CDR3 is 18 residues long. The germline CDR1 and CDR2 sequences are MDHEN and SYDVKM. V shed 6 bases and J 1 base; nucleotides not matched to a gene: 13. CDR3 DNA: TGTGCCAGCAGCCCGAGCTTGCTACAGGGGGCGAGCAATCAGCCCCAGCATTTT. The encoded protein is CASSPSLLQGASNQPQHF. Full variable domain (outside the CDR3, taken from reference TRBV28 and TRBJ1-5): DVKVTQSSRYLVKRTGEKVFLECVQDMDHENMFWYRQDPGLGLRLIYFSYDVKMKEKGDIPEGYSVSREKKERFSLILESASTNQTSMYLCASSPSLLQGASNQPQHFGDGTRLSIL.

The chain employs TRBV7-7 and TRBJ2-7, with TRBD2 as a possible D gene (6 bases). The germline V gene has CDR1 SSHAT and CDR2 FNYEAQ (reference sequence). V was shortened by 3 bases and J by 5 bases, with 11 bases between the two germline ends. The CDR3 contains 13 residues. Written as DNA, the CDR3 is TGTGCCAGCAGCTTTCGGGAGAGCCACGAGCAGTACTTC. Translated: CASSFRESHEQYF. The whole variable domain, remainder taken from reference TRBV7-7 and TRBJ2-7, is GAGVSQSPRYKVTKRGQDVTLRCDPISSHATLYWYQQALGQGPEFLTYFNYEAQPDKSGLPSDRFSAERPEGSISTLTIQRTEQRDSAMYRCASSFRESHEQYFGPGTRLTVT.

The rearrangement uses TRBV4-3 and TRBJ2-1, with 10 bases fitting TRBD2. Germline trimming cut 0 bases from V and 7 bases from J; bases unmatched to any gene: 9. This CDR3 has 17 amino acids. Germline-derived CDR1 and CDR2 are LGHNA and YSLEER. As DNA, the CDR3 is TGCGCCAGCAGCCAAGATAACCCTAGCGGGAGAGTAAATGAGCAGTTCTTC. It translates to CASSQDNPSGRVNEQFF.

This chain links TRBV7-9 with TRBJ2-7; TRBD2 is a possible D gene (7 bases). The length of the CDR3 is 16 residues. Deletions cut 5 bases from V and 6 bases from J, with 23 bases between. CDR1 and CDR2 (germline): SEHNR, FQNEAQ (reference sequence). Here the CDR3 reads CASSPGGGRATGEQYF. CDR3 sequence (DNA): TGTGCCAGCAGCCCTGGGGGGGGCAGGGCAACGGGCGAGCAGTACTTC.

V and J are TRBV7-3 and TRBJ2-3; unclear D gene. The CDR3 contains 15 residues. Germline V gives CDR1 SGHTA, CDR2 FQGTGA. Trimming removed 0 bases at V and 0 bases at J, with 7 bases between. CDR3 in DNA: TGTGCCAGCAGCTTAACGTCCACTAGCACAGATACGCAGTATTTT. Protein sequence: CASSLTSTSTDTQYF.

The gene calls are TRBV2 and TRBJ2-1; 9 bases are shared with TRBD2. Looked up from germline, CDR1 is SNHLY and CDR2 is FYNNEI. The CDR3 contains 15 residues. The J segment lost 9 bases and the V segment lost 7 bases, leaving 13 bases of the junction unmatched. The CDR3 is CASTARDAGGSEQFF. The CDR3 DNA is TGTGCCAGCACCGCGAGGGACGCGGGGGGGAGTGAGCAGTTCTTC.

In its sample, this clone was seen a few times. The chain is built from TRBV5-1 and TRBJ1-4, with TRBD1 identical over 7 bases. CDR3 length: 14 residues. The junction had 6 bases not matched to a gene; V was cut back by 3 bases and J by 7 bases. Germline V gene sequence: CDR1 SGHRS, CDR2 YFSETQ. This CDR3 is CASSSGQRGEKLFF. CDR3 in DNA: TGCGCCAGCAGCTCGGGACAGCGTGGTGAAAAACTGTTTTTT. Supplemented by reference TRBV5-1 and TRBJ1-4, the full variable domain reads KAGVTQTPRYLIKTRGQQVTLSCSPISGHRSVSWYQQTPGQGLQFLFEYFSETQRNKGNFPGRFSGRQFSNSRSEMNVSTLELGDSALYLCASSSGQRGEKLFFGSGTQLSVL.